This T cell receptor (beta chain) was retrieved from a study of vaccination effects on CD4 cells after COVID-19. This CDR3 spans 15 amino acids. Sequencing was preceded by expansion of antigen-specific CD4+ T cells with viral peptide pools in the ViraFEST assay. When around 9 days of culture had elapsed, CD4+ T cells were isolated. Participants got two doses of BNT162b2 or mRNA-1273 vaccine. Details on this clone: Its antigen is unidentified.

The table came from immunoSEQ multiplex PCR; TCRdb's copy has only in-frame clones and leaves some out. The table has 20,000 to 25,000 clones, less than 85% seen once. This receptor was obtained from a human donor who received a COVID-19 vaccine. Source: CD4+ T cells from PBMCs cultured with HCoV-229E spike peptides, taken after COVID-19 vaccination. The V call is TRBV21-1, the J call TRBJ2-7; the table gives TRBD1 as D, unverified against the DNA. TRBV21-1 has pseudogene status. CDR3 sequence: CASSTTGRISYEQYF. CDR3 sequence (DNA): TGTGCCAGCAGCACCACAGGGCGAATTTCCTACGAGCAGTACTTC.